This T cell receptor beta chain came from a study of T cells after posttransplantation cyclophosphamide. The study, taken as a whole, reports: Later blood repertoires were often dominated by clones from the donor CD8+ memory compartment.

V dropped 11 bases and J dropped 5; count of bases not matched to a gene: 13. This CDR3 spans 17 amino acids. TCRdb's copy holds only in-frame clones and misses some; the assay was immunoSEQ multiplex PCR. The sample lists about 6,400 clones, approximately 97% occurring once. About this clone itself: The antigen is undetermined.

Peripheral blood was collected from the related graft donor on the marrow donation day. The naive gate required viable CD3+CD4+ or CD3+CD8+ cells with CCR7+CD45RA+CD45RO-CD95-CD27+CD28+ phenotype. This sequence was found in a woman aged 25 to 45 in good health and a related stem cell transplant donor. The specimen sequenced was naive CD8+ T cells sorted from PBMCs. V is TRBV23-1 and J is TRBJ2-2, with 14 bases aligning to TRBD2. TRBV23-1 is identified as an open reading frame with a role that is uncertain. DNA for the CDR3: TGCGCCGATACCGGGACTAGCGGGGGCCCATTAACCGGGGAGCTGTTTTTT. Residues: CADTGTSGGPLTGELFF.